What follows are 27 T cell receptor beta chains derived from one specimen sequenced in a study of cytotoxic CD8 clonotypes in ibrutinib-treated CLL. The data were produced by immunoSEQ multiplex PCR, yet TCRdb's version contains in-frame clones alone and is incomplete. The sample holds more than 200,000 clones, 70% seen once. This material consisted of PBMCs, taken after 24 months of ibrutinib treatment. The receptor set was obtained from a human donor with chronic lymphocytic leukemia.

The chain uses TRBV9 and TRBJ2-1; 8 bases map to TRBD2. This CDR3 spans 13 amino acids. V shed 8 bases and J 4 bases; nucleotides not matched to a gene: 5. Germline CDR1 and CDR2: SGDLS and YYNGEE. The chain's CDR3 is CASREGLYNEQFF. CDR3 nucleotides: TGTGCCAGTCGGGAGGGCCTATACAATGAGCAGTTCTTC.

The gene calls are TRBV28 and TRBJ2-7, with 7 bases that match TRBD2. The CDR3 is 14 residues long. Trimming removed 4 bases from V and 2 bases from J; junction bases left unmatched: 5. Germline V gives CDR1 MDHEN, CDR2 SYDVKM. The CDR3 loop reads CASSYRGSPYEQYF. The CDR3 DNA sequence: TGTGCCAGCAGTTATCGCGGGAGTCCCTACGAGCAGTACTTC.

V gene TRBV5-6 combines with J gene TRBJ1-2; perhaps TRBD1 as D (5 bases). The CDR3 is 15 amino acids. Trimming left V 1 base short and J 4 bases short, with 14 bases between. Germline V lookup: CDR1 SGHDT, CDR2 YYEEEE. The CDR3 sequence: CASSLTRAGFYGYTF. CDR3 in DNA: TGTGCCAGCAGCTTGACCAGGGCTGGGTTCTATGGCTACACCTTC.

The CDR3 DNA reads as TGTGCCAGCAGCTATCGGGGTGATGAGCAGTTCTTC. This encodes CASSYRGDEQFF. The chain couples TRBV5-8 to TRBJ2-1; TRBD2 is a possible D gene (5 bases). Trimming shortened V by 3 bases and J by 8 bases, and 9 bases separated the two germline ends. The CDR3 extends over 12 amino acids. The germline V gene has CDR1 SGHTS and CDR2 YDEGEE. Together with reference TRBV5-8 and TRBJ2-1, the CDR3 gives the full variable domain: EAGVTQSPTHLIKTRGQQATLRCSPISGHTSVYWYQQALGLGLQFLLWYDEGEERNRGNFPPRFSGRQFPNYSSELNVNALELEDSALYLCASSYRGDEQFFGPGTRLTVL.

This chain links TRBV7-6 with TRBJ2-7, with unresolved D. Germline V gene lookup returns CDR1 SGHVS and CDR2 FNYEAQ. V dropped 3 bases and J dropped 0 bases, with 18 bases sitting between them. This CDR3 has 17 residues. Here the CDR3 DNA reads TGTGCCAGCAGCTTGAGTGATTCGCCAATTGGCTCCTACGAGCAGTACTTC. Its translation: CASSLSDSPIGSYEQYF.

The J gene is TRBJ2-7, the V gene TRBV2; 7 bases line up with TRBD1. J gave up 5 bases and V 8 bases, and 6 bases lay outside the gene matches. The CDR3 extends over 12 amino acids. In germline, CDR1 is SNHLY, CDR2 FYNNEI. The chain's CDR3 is CASPGQPNEQYF. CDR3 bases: TGTGCCAGCCCGGGACAGCCGAACGAGCAGTACTTC.

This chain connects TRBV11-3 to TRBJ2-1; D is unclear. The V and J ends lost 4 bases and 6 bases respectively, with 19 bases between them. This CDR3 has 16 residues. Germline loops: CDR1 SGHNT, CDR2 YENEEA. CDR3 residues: CASSSATGRSINEQFF. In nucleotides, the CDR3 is TGTGCCAGCAGCTCTGCGACGGGCAGATCGATCAATGAGCAGTTCTTC.

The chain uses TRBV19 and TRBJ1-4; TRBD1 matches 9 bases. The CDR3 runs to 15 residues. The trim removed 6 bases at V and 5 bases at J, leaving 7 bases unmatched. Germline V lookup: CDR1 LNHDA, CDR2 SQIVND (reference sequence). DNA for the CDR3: TGTGCCAGTAGAAATACAGGGGGCCTGAATGAAAAACTGTTTTTT. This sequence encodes CASRNTGGLNEKLFF.

CDR3 DNA: TGTGCCAGCAGCCCGGGGAGGTTCGCCTACGAGCAGTACTTC. Translation: CASSPGRFAYEQYF. The chain has TRBV6-6 and TRBJ2-7, with a tentative D call TRBD2 (6 bases). The V end was cut by 6 bases, the J end by 2 bases, with 14 bases between. Germline values: CDR1 MNHNY, CDR2 SVGAGI (reference sequence). The length of the CDR3 is 14 residues.

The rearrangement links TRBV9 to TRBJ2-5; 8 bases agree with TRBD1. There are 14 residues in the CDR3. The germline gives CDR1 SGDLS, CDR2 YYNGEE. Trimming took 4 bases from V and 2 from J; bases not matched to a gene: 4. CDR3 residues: CASSPRQGQETQYF. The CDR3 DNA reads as TGTGCCAGCAGCCCACGACAGGGGCAAGAGACCCAGTACTTC.

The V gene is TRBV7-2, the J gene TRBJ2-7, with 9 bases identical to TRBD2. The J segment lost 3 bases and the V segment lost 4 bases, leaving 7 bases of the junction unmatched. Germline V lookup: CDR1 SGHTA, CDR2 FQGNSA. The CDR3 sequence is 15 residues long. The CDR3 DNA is TGTGCCAGCAGCTCGGACGCGGGGGGGATCTACGAGCAGTACTTC. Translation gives CASSSDAGGIYEQYF.

For the CDR3, the DNA is TGTGCCAGCAGTGAAGGTCAAGGGAACCGCTTCTCGATCTATGGCTACACCTTC. Protein product: CASSEGQGNRFSIYGYTF. V gene TRBV6-1 combines with J gene TRBJ1-2, with D uncertain. The CDR3 runs to 18 residues. Germline CDR1 is MNHNS and CDR2 is SASEGT. Between the trimmed V and J ends, which lost 1 base and 4 bases, there was a span of 22 bases.

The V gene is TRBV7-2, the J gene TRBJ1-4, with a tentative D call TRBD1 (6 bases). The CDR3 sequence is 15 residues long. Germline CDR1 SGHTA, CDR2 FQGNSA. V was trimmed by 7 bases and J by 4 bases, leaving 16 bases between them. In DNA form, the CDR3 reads TGTGCCAGCAAAACCACAGGGTTGGGTAATGAAAAACTGTTTTTT. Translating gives CASKTTGLGNEKLFF. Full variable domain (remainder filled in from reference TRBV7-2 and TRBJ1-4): GAGVSQSPSNKVTEKGKDVELRCDPISGHTALYWYRQSLGQGLEFLIYFQGNSAPDKSGLPSDRFSAERTGGSVSTLTIQRTQQEDSAVYLCASKTTGLGNEKLFFGSGTQLSVL.

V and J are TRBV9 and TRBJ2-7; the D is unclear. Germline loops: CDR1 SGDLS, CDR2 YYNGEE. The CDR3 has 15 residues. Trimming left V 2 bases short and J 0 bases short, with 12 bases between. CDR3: CASSVQGWGSYEQYF. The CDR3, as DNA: TGTGCCAGCAGCGTCCAAGGCTGGGGCTCCTACGAGCAGTACTTC.

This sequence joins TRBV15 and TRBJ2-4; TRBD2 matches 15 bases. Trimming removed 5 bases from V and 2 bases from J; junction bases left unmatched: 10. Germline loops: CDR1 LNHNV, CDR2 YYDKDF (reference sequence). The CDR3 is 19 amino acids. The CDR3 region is CATSETSGLAGGTKNIQYF. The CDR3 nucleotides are TGTGCCACCAGCGAGACCTCGGGACTAGCGGGAGGAACCAAAAACATTCAGTACTTC.

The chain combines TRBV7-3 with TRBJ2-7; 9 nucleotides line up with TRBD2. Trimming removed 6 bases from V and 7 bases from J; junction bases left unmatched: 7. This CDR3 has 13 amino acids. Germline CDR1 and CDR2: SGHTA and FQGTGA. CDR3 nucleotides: TGTGCCAGCAGTTTAGCGGGAGTGGGTGAGCAGTACTTC. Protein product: CASSLAGVGEQYF.

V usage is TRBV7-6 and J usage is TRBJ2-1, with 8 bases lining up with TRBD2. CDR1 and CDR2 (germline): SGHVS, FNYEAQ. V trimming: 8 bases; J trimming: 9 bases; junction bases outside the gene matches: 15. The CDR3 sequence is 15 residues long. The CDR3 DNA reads TGTGCCAGCCTCCAAGCGGGAGCATCACTAGGTGAGCAGTTCTTC. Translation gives CASLQAGASLGEQFF.

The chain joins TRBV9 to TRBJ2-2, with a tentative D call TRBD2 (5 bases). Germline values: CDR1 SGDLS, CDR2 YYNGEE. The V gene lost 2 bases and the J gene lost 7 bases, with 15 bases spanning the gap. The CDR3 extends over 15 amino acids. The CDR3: CASSVTIGSSGELFF. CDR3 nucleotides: TGTGCCAGCAGCGTGACCATAGGGAGCAGCGGGGAGCTGTTTTTT.

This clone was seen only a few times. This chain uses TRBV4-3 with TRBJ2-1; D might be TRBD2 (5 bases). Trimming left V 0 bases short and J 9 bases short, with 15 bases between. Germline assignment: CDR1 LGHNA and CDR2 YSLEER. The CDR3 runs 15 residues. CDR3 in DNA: TGCGCCAGCAGCCAAGATATGAGCACAGAGGGTGAGCAGTTCTTC. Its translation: CASSQDMSTEGEQFF.

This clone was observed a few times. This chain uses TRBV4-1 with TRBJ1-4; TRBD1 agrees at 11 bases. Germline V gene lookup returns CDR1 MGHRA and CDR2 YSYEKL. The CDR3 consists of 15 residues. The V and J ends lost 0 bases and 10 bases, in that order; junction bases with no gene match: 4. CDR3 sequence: CASSQDPGQGVKLFF. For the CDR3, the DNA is TGCGCCAGCAGCCAAGATCCGGGACAGGGGGTAAAACTGTTTTTT.

CDR3 bases: TGCGCCAGCAGCTTGGCTAGACTAGCGGGAGATCCGTACCAAGAGACCCAGTACTTC. It translates to CASSLARLAGDPYQETQYF. The chain carries TRBV5-1 and TRBJ2-5, with 12 bases fitting TRBD2. J was trimmed by 0 bases and V by 0 bases; bases with no gene match: 9. From germline, CDR1 is SGHRS and CDR2 YFSETQ. The CDR3 is 19 amino acids.

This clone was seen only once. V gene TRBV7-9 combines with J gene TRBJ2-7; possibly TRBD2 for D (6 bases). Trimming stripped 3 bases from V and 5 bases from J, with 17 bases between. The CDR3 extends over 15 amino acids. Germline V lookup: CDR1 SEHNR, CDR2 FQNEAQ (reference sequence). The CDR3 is CASSFGSLGGNEQYF. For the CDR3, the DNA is TGTGCCAGCAGCTTCGGAAGTTTGGGGGGAAACGAGCAGTACTTC.

The CDR3 loop reads CASSVTQHQDTQYF. The DNA of the CDR3 is TGTGCCAGCAGCGTCACCCAGCATCAAGATACGCAGTATTTT. The chain couples TRBV7-3 to TRBJ2-3; no clear D. CDR1 is SGHTA and CDR2 is FQGTGA in the germline V gene. V was clipped by 5 bases and J by 5 bases, with 14 bases between them. This CDR3 contains 14 residues. The entire variable domain, with the rest obtained from reference TRBV7-3 and TRBJ2-3, is as follows: GAGVSQTPSNKVTEKGKYVELRCDPISGHTALYWYRQSLGQGPEFLIYFQGTGAADDSGLPNDRFFAVRPEGSVSTLKIQRTERGDSAVYLCASSVTQHQDTQYFGPGTRLTVL.

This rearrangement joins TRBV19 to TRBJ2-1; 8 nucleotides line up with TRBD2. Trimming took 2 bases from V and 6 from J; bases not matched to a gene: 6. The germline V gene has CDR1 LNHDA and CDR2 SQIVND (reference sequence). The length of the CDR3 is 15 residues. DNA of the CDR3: TGTGCCAGTAGTATAAGTCGGGAGGGCCCCAATGAGCAGTTCTTC. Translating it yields CASSISREGPNEQFF.

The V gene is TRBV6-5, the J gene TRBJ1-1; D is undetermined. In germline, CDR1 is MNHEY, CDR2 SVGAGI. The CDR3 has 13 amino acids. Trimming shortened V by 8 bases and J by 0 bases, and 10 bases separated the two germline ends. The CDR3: CASVSHLNTEAFF. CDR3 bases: TGTGCCAGCGTCTCGCATTTGAACACTGAAGCTTTCTTT.

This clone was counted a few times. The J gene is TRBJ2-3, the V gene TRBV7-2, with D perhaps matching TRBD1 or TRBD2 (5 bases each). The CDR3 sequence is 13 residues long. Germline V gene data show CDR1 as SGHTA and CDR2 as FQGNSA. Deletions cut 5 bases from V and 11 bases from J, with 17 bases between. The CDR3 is CASSGRGEGRQYF. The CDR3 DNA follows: TGTGCCAGCAGCGGTCGAGGTGAGGGACGGCAGTATTTT.

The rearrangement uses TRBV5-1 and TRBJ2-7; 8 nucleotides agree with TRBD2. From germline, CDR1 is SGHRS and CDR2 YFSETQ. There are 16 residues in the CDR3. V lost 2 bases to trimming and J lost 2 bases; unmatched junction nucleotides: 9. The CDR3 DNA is TGCGCCAGCAGCTTAGACATTAGCGGGAAAGCCTACGAGCAGTACTTC. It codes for CASSLDISGKAYEQYF.